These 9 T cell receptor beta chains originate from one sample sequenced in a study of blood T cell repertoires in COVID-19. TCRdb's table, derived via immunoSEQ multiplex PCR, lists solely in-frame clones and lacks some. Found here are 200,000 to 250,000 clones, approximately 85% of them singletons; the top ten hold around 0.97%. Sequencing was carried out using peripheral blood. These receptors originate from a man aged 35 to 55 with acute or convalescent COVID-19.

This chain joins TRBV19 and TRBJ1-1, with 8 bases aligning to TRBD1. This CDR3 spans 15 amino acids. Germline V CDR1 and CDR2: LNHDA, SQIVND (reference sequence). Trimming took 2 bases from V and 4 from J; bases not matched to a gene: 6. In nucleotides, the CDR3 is TGTGCCAGTAGTATAACAGGGGGATACGGCACTGAAGCTTTCTTT. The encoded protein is CASSITGGYGTEAFF.

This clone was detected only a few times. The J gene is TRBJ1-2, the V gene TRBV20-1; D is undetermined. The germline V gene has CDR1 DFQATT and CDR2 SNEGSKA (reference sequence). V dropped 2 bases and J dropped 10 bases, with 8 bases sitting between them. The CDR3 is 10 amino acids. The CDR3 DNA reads TGCAGTGCTAGACCTCCCTCCTACACCTTC. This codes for CSARPPSYTF.

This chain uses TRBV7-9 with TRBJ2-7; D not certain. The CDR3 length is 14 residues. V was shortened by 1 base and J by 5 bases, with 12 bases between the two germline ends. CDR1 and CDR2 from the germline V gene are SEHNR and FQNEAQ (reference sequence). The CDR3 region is CASSLEARPDEQYF. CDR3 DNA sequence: TGTGCCAGCAGCTTAGAGGCCAGGCCGGACGAGCAGTACTTC.

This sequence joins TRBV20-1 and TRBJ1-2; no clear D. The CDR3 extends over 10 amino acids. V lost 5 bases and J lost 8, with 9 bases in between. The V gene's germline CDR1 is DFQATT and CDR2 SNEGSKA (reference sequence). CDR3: CSAGLEGYTF. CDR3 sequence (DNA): TGCAGTGCTGGACTGGAGGGCTACACCTTC.

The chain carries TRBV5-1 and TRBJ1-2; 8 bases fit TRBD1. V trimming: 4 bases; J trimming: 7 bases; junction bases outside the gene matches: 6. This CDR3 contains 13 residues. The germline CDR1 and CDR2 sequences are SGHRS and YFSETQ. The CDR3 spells CASSVGQAAGYTF. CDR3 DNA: TGCGCCAGCAGCGTGGGACAGGCGGCTGGCTACACCTTC.

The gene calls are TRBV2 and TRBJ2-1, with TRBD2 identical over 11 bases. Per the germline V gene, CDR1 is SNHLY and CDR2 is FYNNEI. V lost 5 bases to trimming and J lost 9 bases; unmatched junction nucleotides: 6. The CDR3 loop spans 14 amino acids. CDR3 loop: CASSPRLAGGEQFF. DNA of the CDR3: TGTGCCAGCAGTCCCCGGCTAGCGGGGGGTGAGCAGTTCTTC.

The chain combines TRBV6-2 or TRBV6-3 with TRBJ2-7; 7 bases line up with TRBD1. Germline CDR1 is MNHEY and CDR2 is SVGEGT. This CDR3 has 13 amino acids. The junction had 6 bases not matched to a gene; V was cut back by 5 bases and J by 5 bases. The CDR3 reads CASSLRDSHEQYF. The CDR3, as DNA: TGTGCCAGCAGTCTCCGGGACAGCCACGAGCAGTACTTC.

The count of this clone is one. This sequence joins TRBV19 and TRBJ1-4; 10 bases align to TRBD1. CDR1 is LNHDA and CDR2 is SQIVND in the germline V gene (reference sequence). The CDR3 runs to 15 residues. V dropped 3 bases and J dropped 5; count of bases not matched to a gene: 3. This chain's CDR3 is CASSMPGQGNEKLFF. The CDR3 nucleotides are TGTGCCAGTAGTATGCCGGGACAGGGGAATGAAAAACTGTTTTTT.

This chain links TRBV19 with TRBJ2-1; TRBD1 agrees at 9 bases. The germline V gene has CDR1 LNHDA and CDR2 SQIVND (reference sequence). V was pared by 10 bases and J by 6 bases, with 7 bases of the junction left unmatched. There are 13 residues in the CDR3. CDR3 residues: CATSRDRVNEQFF. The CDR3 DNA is TGTGCCACGTCCCGGGACAGGGTCAATGAGCAGTTCTTC.